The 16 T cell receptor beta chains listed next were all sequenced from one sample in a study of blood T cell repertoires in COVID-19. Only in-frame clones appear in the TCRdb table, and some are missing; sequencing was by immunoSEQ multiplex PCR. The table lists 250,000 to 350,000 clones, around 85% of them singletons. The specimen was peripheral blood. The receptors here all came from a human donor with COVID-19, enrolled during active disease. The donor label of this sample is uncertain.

The CDR3 DNA reads TGTGCCACCAGCAGAGAACGGGACAGGGTTATAGATACGCAGTATTTT. It specifies CATSRERDRVIDTQYF. The chain uses TRBV15 and TRBJ2-3; TRBD1 matches at 9 bases. Germline assignment: CDR1 LNHNV and CDR2 YYDKDF (reference sequence). The CDR3 length is 16 residues. The trim removed 0 bases at V and 5 bases at J, leaving 6 bases unmatched.

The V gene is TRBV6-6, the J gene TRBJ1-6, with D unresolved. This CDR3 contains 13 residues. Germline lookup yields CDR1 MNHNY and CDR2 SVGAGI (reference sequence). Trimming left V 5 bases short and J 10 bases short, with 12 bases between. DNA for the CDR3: TGTGCCAGCAGTCCCCGGGGAGGGTCACCCCTCCACTTT. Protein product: CASSPRGGSPLHF.

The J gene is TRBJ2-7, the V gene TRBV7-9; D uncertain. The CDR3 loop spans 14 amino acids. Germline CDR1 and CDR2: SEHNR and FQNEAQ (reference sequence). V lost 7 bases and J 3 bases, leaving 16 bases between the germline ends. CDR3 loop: CASTHQSPRYEQYF. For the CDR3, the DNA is TGTGCCAGCACCCACCAGTCGCCCCGCTACGAGCAGTACTTC.

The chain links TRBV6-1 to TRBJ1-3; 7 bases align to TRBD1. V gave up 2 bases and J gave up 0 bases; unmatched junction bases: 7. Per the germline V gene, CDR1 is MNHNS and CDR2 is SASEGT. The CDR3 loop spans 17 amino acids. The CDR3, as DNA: TGTGCCAGCAGTGAACAACCCACAGGGGTCTCTGGAAACACCATATATTTT. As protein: CASSEQPTGVSGNTIYF.

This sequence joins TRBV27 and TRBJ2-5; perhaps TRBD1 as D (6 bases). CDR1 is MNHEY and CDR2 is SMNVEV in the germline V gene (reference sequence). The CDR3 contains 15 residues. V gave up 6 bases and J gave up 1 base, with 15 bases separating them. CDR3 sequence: CASRQQGAVQETQYF. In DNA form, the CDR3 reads TGTGCCAGCAGACAACAGGGAGCCGTCCAAGAGACCCAGTACTTC.

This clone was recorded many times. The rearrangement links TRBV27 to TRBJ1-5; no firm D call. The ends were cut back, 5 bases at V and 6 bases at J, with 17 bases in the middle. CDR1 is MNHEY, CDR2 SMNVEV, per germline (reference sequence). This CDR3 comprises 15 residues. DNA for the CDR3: TGTGCCAGCAGTCCCAGGCCCCAGGCCATTCAGCCCCAGCATTTT. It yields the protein CASSPRPQAIQPQHF.

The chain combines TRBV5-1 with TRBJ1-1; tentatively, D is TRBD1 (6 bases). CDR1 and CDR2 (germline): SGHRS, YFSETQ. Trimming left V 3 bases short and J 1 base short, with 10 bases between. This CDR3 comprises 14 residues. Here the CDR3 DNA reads TGCGCCAGCAGCTGGGGGGGCACGAACACTGAAGCTTTCTTT. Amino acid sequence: CASSWGGTNTEAFF.

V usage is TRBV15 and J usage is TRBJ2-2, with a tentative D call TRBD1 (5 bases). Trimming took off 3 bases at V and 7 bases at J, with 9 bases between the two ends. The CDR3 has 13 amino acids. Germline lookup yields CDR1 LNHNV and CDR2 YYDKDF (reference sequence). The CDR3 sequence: CATSSDSFGELFF. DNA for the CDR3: TGTGCCACCAGCAGCGACAGTTTCGGGGAGCTGTTTTTT.

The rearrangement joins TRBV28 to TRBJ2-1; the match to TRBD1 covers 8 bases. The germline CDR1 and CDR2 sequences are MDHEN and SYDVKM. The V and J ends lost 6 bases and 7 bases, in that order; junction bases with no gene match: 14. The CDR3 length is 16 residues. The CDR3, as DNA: TGTGCCAGCAGGGCAACGGGTGGACAGGGTGGTAATGAGCAGTTCTTC. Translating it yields CASRATGGQGGNEQFF.

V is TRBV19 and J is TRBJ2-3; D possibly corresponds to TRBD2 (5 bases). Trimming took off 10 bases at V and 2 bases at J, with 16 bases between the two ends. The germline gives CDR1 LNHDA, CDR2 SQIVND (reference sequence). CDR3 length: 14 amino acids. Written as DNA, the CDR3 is TGTGCCACAAAGGAGGAAAAGGCCACAGATACGCAGTATTTT. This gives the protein CATKEEKATDTQYF.

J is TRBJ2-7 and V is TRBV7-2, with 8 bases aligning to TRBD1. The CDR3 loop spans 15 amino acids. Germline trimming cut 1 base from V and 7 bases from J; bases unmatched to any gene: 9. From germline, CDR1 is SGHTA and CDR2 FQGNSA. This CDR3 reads CASSLGGQVGREQYF. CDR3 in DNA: TGTGCCAGCAGCTTAGGGGGACAGGTCGGGAGAGAGCAGTACTTC.

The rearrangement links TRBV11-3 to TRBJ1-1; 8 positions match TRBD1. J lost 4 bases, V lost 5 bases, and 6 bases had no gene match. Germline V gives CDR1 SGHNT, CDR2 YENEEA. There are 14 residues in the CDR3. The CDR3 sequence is CASSPGQGGTEAFF. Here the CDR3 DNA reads TGTGCCAGCAGCCCAGGACAGGGAGGCACTGAAGCTTTCTTT.

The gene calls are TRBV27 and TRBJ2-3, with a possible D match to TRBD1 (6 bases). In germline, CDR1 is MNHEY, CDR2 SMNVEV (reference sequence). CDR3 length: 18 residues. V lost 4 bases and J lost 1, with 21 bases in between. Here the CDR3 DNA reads TGTGCCAGCAGTTCACAGGGCTTTGGGGGTTGGGGCACAGATACGCAGTATTTT. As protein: CASSSQGFGGWGTDTQYF.

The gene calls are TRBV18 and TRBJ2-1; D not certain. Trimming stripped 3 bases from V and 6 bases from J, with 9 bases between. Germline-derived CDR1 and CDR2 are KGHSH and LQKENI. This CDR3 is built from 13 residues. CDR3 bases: TGTGCCAGCTCACCCCGTCGTCCCAATGAGCAGTTCTTC. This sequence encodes CASSPRRPNEQFF. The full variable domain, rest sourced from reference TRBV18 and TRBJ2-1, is NAGVMQNPRHLVRRRGQEARLRCSPMKGHSHVYWYRQLPEEGLKFMVYLQKENIIDESGMPKERFSAEFPKEGPSILRIQQVVRGDSAAYFCASSPRRPNEQFFGPGTRLTVL.

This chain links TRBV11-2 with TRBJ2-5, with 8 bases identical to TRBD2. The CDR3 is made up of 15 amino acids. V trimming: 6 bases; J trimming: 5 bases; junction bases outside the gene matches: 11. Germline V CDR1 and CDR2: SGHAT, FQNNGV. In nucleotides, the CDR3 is TGTGCCAGCAGGGTGGCCGGGAGGGCCGGTGAGACCCAGTACTTC. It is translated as CASRVAGRAGETQYF.

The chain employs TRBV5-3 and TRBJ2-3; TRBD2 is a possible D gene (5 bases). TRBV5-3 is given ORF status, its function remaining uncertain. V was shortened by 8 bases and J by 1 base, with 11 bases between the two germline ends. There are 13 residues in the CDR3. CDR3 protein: CARWGEGTDTQYF. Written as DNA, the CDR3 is TGTGCCAGGTGGGGAGAGGGCACAGATACGCAGTATTTT.